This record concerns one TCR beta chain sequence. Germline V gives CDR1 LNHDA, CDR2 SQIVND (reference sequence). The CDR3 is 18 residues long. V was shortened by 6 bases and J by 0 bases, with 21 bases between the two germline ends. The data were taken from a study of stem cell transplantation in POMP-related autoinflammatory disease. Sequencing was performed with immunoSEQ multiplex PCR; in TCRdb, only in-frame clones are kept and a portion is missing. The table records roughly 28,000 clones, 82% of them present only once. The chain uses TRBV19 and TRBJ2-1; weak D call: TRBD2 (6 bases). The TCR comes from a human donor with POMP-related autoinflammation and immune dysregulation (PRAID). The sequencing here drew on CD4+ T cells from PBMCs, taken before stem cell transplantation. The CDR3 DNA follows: TGTGCCAGTAGCTATCGGGGCGGCGGGACGAGCTCCTACAATGAGCAGTTCTTC. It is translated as CASSYRGGGTSSYNEQFF. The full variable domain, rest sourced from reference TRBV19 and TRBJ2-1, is DGGITQSPKYLFRKEGQNVTLSCEQNLNHDAMYWYRQDPGQGLRLIYYSQIVNDFQKGDIAEGYSVSREKKESFPLTVTSAQKNPTAFYLCASSYRGGGTSSYNEQFFGPGTRLTVL.